Here is one T cell receptor beta chain with its context. V lost 7 bases, J lost 3 bases, and 11 bases stayed unmatched. Germline V lookup: CDR1 SGHVS, CDR2 FQNEAQ. The CDR3 spans 15 residues. The data were obtained in a study of blood T cell repertoires in COVID-19. Some clones are missing from TCRdb's copy, which holds only in-frame ones; the method was immunoSEQ multiplex PCR. The sample holds over 100,000 clones, more than 75% seen once. The rearrangement links TRBV7-8 to TRBJ2-7, with 8 bases aligning to TRBD2. Sequenced: peripheral blood. This receptor was identified in a human donor in a cohort sampled during active COVID-19. This CDR3 is CASMQFPGGGYEQYF. CDR3 in DNA: TGTGCCAGCATGCAATTTCCCGGGGGGGGCTACGAGCAGTACTTC.